This is a list of T cell receptor beta chains from one sample in a study of OX40 agonist ivuxolimab in advanced cancers. TCRdb's table, derived via immunoSEQ multiplex PCR, lists solely in-frame clones and lacks some. The profile covers tens of thousands of clones, with roughly nine tenths appearing a single time and about 0.89% taken by the ten largest. Source: CD4+ or CD8+ T cells sorted from blood, taken in a trial of the OX40 agonist ivuxolimab. The receptors were gathered from an adult with an advanced solid tumor such as melanoma, head and neck, liver or kidney cancer. Each CDR3 is given with its conserved first and last residue. A D gene is named only where the DNA matches it firmly. Clone sizes are given selectively: once, few, many, or a class where the clone is expanded.

J: TRBJ1-2
D: .
V: TRBV19
size: .
CDR3: CASSIGEGYTF
DNA: TGTGCCAGTAGTATCGGGGAGGGCTACACCTTC

J: TRBJ1-6
D: .
V: TRBV5-1
size: .
CDR3: CASSSQGGSPLHF
DNA: TGCGCCAGCAGTTCGCAGGGTGGTTCACCCCTCCACTTT

J: TRBJ2-3
D: TRBD2
V: TRBV10-1
size: .
CDR3: CASSGLAGRNTDTQYF
DNA: TGCGCCAGCAGTGGACTAGCGGGAAGAAACACAGATACGCAGTATTTT

J: TRBJ2-7
D: .
V: TRBV6-5
size: once
CDR3: CASSYGGEQYF
DNA: TGTGCCAGCAGTTACGGGGGGGAGCAGTACTTC

J: TRBJ1-1
D: .
V: TRBV29-1
size: .
CDR3: CSGGGTPNTEAFF
DNA: TGCAGCGGGGGCGGTACCCCTAACACTGAAGCTTTCTTT

J: TRBJ1-2
D: .
V: TRBV11-2
size: .
CDR3: CASSSGTAGYGYTF
DNA: TGTGCCAGCAGCTCGGGGACGGCCGGATATGGCTACACCTTC

J: TRBJ1-1
D: .
V: TRBV28
size: .
CDR3: CASSSHGGGGDTEAFF
DNA: TGTGCCAGCAGTTCCCACGGGGGGGGTGGGGACACTGAAGCTTTCTTT

J: TRBJ2-6
D: .
V: TRBV5-6
size: .
CDR3: CASSETGPTNVLTF
DNA: TGTGCCAGCAGCGAAACGGGACCTACCAACGTCCTGACTTTC

J: TRBJ1-4
D: .
V: TRBV15
size: .
CDR3: CATTREANEKLFF
DNA: TGTGCCACGACCCGGGAGGCTAATGAAAAACTGTTTTTT

J: TRBJ1-2
D: .
V: TRBV2
size: .
CDR3: CASRPDTGNYGYTF
DNA: TGTGCCAGCAGGCCCGATACAGGGAACTATGGCTACACCTTC

J: TRBJ2-3
D: .
V: TRBV4-1
size: once
CDR3: CASSQDLPRSQYF
DNA: TGCGCCAGCAGCCAAGACCTCCCGCGGTCGCAGTATTTT

J: TRBJ1-6
D: .
V: TRBV28
size: .
CDR3: CASSRTAFHSPLHF
DNA: TGTGCCAGCAGTCGGACAGCGTTTCATTCACCCCTCCACTTT

J: TRBJ2-2
D: .
V: TRBV6-6
size: .
CDR3: CASSYAVGELFF
DNA: TGTGCCAGCAGTTACGCGGTGGGGGAGCTGTTTTTT

J: TRBJ1-1
D: .
V: TRBV4-3
size: .
CDR3: CASSQENTEAFF
DNA: TGCGCCAGCAGCCAAGAGAACACTGAAGCTTTCTTT

J: TRBJ1-1
D: TRBD1
V: TRBV6-1
size: .
CDR3: CASPPGQVNTEAFF
DNA: TGTGCCAGCCCACCAGGACAGGTGAACACTGAAGCTTTCTTT

J: TRBJ1-2
D: .
V: TRBV4-1
size: .
CDR3: CASSRVIYRKTYGYTF
DNA: TGCGCCAGCAGCCGTGTTATCTACCGAAAGACCTATGGCTACACCTTC